This TCR beta chain was observed in a study of T cells expressing NK-cell markers. The CDR3 covers 15 residues. Germline CDR1 is SGHTA and CDR2 is FQGNSA. Production of TCR beta cDNA relied on 5'RACE template switching with UMIs. Following a re-call of the 5' RACE reads, TCRdb has one entry per CDR3 protein and lacks DNA. The sample table sets out roughly 280,000 distinct CDR3 sequences. This clonotype was obtained from a man aged 18 to 29 in good health. Sequencing was carried out using blood T cells: a sorted CD56 or NKG2C T cell subset, CD4+ or CD8+ T cells, or bulk PBMC T cells (not recorded which). The rearrangement uses TRBV7-2 and TRBJ1-5; TCRdb's assignment of TRBD1 cannot be checked, as there is no DNA. This CDR3 is CASSSMDRTHQPQHF.